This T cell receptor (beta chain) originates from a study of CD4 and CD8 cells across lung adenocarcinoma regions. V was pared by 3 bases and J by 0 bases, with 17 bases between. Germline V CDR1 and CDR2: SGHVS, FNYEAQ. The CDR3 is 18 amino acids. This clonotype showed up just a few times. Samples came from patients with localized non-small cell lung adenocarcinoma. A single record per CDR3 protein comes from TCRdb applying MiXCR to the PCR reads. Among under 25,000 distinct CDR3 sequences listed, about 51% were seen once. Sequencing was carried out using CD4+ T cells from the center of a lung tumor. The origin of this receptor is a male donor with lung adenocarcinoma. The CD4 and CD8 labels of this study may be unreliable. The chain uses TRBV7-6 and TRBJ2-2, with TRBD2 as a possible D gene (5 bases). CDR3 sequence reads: CASSFRNPGISNTGELFF. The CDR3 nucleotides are TGTGCCAGCAGCTTCCGAAACCCCGGGATCTCGAACACCGGGGAGCTGTTTTTT.